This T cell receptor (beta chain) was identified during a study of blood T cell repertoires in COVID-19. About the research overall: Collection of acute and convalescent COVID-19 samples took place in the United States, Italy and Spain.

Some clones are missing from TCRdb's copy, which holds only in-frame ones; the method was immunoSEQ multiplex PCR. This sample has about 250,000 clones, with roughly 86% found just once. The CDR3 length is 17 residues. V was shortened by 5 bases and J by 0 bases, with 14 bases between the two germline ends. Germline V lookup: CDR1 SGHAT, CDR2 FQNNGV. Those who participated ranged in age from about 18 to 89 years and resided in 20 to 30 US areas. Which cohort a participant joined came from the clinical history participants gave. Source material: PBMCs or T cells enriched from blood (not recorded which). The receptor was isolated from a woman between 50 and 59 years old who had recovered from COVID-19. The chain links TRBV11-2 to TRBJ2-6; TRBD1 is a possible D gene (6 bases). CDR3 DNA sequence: TGTGCCAGCAGCGCTCTGCAGGGGTACTCTGGGGCCAACGTCCTGACTTTC. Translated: CASSALQGYSGANVLTF.